The next 5 T cell receptor beta chains were all read from a single sample in a study of T cell changes during pregnancy in multiple sclerosis. Data came from immunoSEQ multiplex PCR; TCRdb stores just in-frame clones and leaves some out. The profile shows about 58,000 clones, around 93% of them singletons. The sequences come from CD8+ T cells from peripheral blood mononuclear cells, collected in the second trimester of pregnancy. These receptors were collected from a female donor with multiple sclerosis, enrolled in a pregnancy study.

The chain's CDR3 is CASSTQRTDTEAFF. The CDR3 nucleotides are TGTGCCAGCAGCACTCAACGTACCGACACTGAAGCTTTCTTT. The V gene is TRBV7-9, the J gene TRBJ1-1; D remains unclear. The germline V gene encodes CDR1 SEHNR and CDR2 FQNEAQ (reference sequence). Trimming removed 5 bases at V and 3 bases at J, with 13 bases between. The CDR3 extends over 14 amino acids.

The CDR3 is CASSPLDRGDEKLFF. As DNA, the CDR3 is TGTGCCAGCTCACCCCTGGACAGGGGGGATGAAAAACTGTTTTTT. The chain carries TRBV18 and TRBJ1-4; 10 nucleotides line up with TRBD1. Germline trimming cut 3 bases from V and 6 bases from J; bases unmatched to any gene: 4. The germline V gene encodes CDR1 KGHSH and CDR2 LQKENI. The CDR3 loop spans 15 amino acids. The whole variable domain, remainder taken from reference TRBV18 and TRBJ1-4, is NAGVMQNPRHLVRRRGQEARLRCSPMKGHSHVYWYRQLPEEGLKFMVYLQKENIIDESGMPKERFSAEFPKEGPSILRIQQVVRGDSAAYFCASSPLDRGDEKLFFGSGTQLSVL.

The rearrangement links TRBV11-2 to TRBJ2-1; perhaps TRBD2 as D (5 bases). Looked up from germline, CDR1 is SGHAT and CDR2 is FQNNGV. The CDR3 is 14 amino acids. Between the trimmed V and J ends, which lost 3 bases and 4 bases, there was a span of 10 bases. The CDR3 sequence is CASSFPGMYNEQFF. The CDR3 bases are TGTGCCAGCAGCTTTCCGGGGATGTACAATGAGCAGTTCTTC. Combining the CDR3 with reference TRBV11-2 and TRBJ2-1 gives the whole variable domain EAGVAQSPRYKIIEKRQSVAFWCNPISGHATLYWYQQILGQGPKLLIQFQNNGVVDDSQLPKDRFSAERLKGVDSTLKIQPAKLEDSAVYLCASSFPGMYNEQFFGPGTRLTVL.

The chain links TRBV19 to TRBJ1-6, with D maybe TRBD1 (6 bases). The ends were cut back, 9 bases at V and 2 bases at J, with 17 bases in the middle. This CDR3 spans 16 amino acids. From germline, CDR1 is LNHDA and CDR2 SQIVND (reference sequence). CDR3 region: CASHSDRNPYNSPLHF. In nucleotides, the CDR3 is TGTGCCAGCCACTCTGACAGGAATCCCTATAATTCACCCCTCCACTTT.

This clone was counted only a few times. The genes are TRBV6-4 and TRBJ2-6, with D unclear. V lost 4 bases and J lost 0, with 7 bases in between. Germline CDR1 is MRHNA and CDR2 is SNTAGT. The CDR3 is made up of 15 amino acids. CDR3 region: CASSGSSSGANVLTF. The CDR3 region has the DNA TGTGCCAGCAGTGGATCGAGCTCTGGGGCCAACGTCCTGACTTTC.